Listed below are T cell receptor beta chains from one sample, sequenced in a study of identifying expanded T cells in peripheral blood. Data came from immunoSEQ multiplex PCR; TCRdb stores just in-frame clones and leaves some out. The profile shows about 91,000 clones, approximately 88% of them singletons. The sample taken for sequencing was blood. Every receptor here comes from a person aged 18-70 years in good health. Each CDR3 is given with its conserved first and last residue. Fields, in order: V gene, clone size, J gene, D gene, CDR3 DNA, CDR3 protein. D genes are given only for firm matches. A row's size may be missing; if present it is once, few, many or a size class.

V: TRBV27
size: NA
J: TRBJ2-3
D: NA
DNA: TGTGCCAGCAGTGCCAGGACAGCCTCTAGCACAGATACGCAGTATTTT
CDR3: CASSARTASSTDTQYF

V: TRBV12-2
size: NA
J: TRBJ1-5
D: NA
DNA: TGTGCAAGTCGCCCGACTTCTCTTTTACCACAGGGAGATCATCAGCCCCAGCATTTT
CDR3: CASRPTSLLPQGDHQPQHF

V: TRBV9
size: NA
J: TRBJ2-7
D: NA
DNA: TGTGCCAGCAGCGTCCAGGGAACCTCCTACGAGCAGTACTTC
CDR3: CASSVQGTSYEQYF

V: TRBV6-5
size: NA
J: TRBJ2-1
D: TRBD2
DNA: TGTGCCAGCAGTTCCCCCTCGCGGGGGGGCCGCGATGAGCAGTTCTTC
CDR3: CASSSPSRGGRDEQFF

V: TRBV6-1
size: NA
J: TRBJ1-2
D: NA
DNA: TGTGCCAGCAGTGATAGACTGGCACATCACTTC
CDR3: CASSDRLAHHF

V: TRBV5-4
size: NA
J: TRBJ1-1
D: NA
DNA: TGTGCCAGCAGCTTGGCAGGGGAATTCACTGAAGCTTTCTTT
CDR3: CASSLAGEFTEAFF

V: TRBV11-2
size: NA
J: TRBJ2-2
D: NA
DNA: TGTGCCAGCAGCTTACAGGGTCGGGAGCTGTTTTTT
CDR3: CASSLQGRELFF

V: TRBV7-9
size: NA
J: TRBJ2-3
D: NA
DNA: TGTGCCAGCGGGCGGGACGCTACTAGCACAGATACGCAGTATTTT
CDR3: CASGRDATSTDTQYF

V: TRBV18
size: NA
J: TRBJ2-7
D: TRBD2
DNA: TGTGCCAGCTCACCACTGTCGGGGGGGAGCGGGAAGAACTACGAGCAGTACTTC
CDR3: CASSPLSGGSGKNYEQYF

V: TRBV6-5
size: NA
J: TRBJ2-5
D: NA
DNA: TGTGCCAGCAGTTACTCTCGCGGGGGCCGGGAGACCCAGTACTTC
CDR3: CASSYSRGGRETQYF

V: TRBV28
size: NA
J: TRBJ2-5
D: NA
DNA: TGTGCCAGCGCAACAGGGTTCCAAGAGACCCAGTACTTC
CDR3: CASATGFQETQYF

V: TRBV6-4
size: NA
J: TRBJ2-2
D: NA
DNA: TGTGCCAGCAGACCCCGGGACACGGACACCGGGGAGCTGTTTTTT
CDR3: CASRPRDTDTGELFF

V: TRBV2
size: NA
J: TRBJ1-5
D: NA
DNA: TGTGCCAGCAGTGGTACACGTTATAGCAATCAGCCCCAGCATTTT
CDR3: CASSGTRYSNQPQHF

V: TRBV28
size: few
J: TRBJ1-5
D: TRBD1
DNA: TGTGCCAGCAGTTTAGGCAGGGGGTATAGGGGGTTAGGGCAGCCCCAGCATTTT
CDR3: CASSLGRGYRGLGQPQHF

V: TRBV19
size: NA
J: TRBJ1-6
D: NA
DNA: TGTGCCAGTAGTACCGTGCCCTTAAAAACTTCACCCCTCCACTTT
CDR3: CASSTVPLKTSPLHF

V: TRBV10-1
size: NA
J: TRBJ2-3
D: TRBD2
DNA: TGCGCCAGCAGTGAGAAAGTGAGAGCGGGGAGCACAGATACGCAGTATTTT
CDR3: CASSEKVRAGSTDTQYF

V: TRBV6-4
size: few
J: TRBJ2-3
D: NA
DNA: TGTGCCAGCAGTGACGACGGGAGCACAGATACGCAGTATTTT
CDR3: CASSDDGSTDTQYF

V: TRBV6-5
size: NA
J: TRBJ1-5
D: TRBD1
DNA: TGTGCCAGCAGTGACGGGACAGGTAATCAGCCCCAGCATTTT
CDR3: CASSDGTGNQPQHF

V: TRBV30
size: NA
J: TRBJ1-6
D: NA
DNA: TGTGCCTGGAGTGGGATGGGTGCGACACCCCTCCACTTT
CDR3: CAWSGMGATPLHF

V: TRBV19
size: NA
J: TRBJ2-3
D: TRBD1
DNA: TGTGCCAGTAGTATAGGCGTAGGGGGCGAGGGCACAGATACGCAGTATTTT
CDR3: CASSIGVGGEGTDTQYF

V: TRBV7-8
size: once
J: TRBJ2-7
D: NA
DNA: TGTGCCAGCAGCGCAGGCAACAGGGAGCCCTCCTACGAGCAGTACTTC
CDR3: CASSAGNREPSYEQYF

V: TRBV11-3
size: NA
J: TRBJ2-2
D: NA
DNA: TGTGCCAGCAGCTTCAGTAACACCGGGGAGCTGTTTTTT
CDR3: CASSFSNTGELFF

V: TRBV9
size: NA
J: TRBJ1-6
D: NA
DNA: TGTGCCAGCAGCGACCGGGGCAGGTCTAATTCACCCCTCCACTTT
CDR3: CASSDRGRSNSPLHF

V: TRBV6-1
size: NA
J: TRBJ1-4
D: NA
DNA: TGTGCCAGCAGTGGCAGGACTAATGAAAAACTGTTTTTT
CDR3: CASSGRTNEKLFF

V: TRBV4-3
size: NA
J: TRBJ2-1
D: NA
DNA: TGCGCCAGCAGCCAAGACTACGCGGGGGAGCAGTTCTTC
CDR3: CASSQDYAGEQFF

V: TRBV5-1
size: NA
J: TRBJ2-7
D: TRBD1
DNA: TGCGCCAGCGGACACGGTCCCGGGACAGACTACGAGCAGTACTTC
CDR3: CASGHGPGTDYEQYF

V: TRBV5-1
size: NA
J: TRBJ2-1
D: TRBD1
DNA: TGCGCCAGCAGCTTGGTGGCAGGGGGCGGGGATGAGCAGTTCTTC
CDR3: CASSLVAGGGDEQFF

V: TRBV7-2
size: NA
J: TRBJ1-3
D: NA
DNA: TGTGCCAGCAGCACACGCCGGACAGACCTTGGAAACACCATATATTTT
CDR3: CASSTRRTDLGNTIYF

V: TRBV11-1
size: NA
J: TRBJ2-3
D: TRBD2
DNA: TGTGCCAGCAGCCGAAGACTAGCGGGACCTGTGGGGACAGATACGCAGTATTTT
CDR3: CASSRRLAGPVGTDTQYF

V: TRBV25-1
size: NA
J: TRBJ2-3
D: NA
DNA: TGTGCCAGCAGAGGGGTTCGGGATACGCAGTATTTT
CDR3: CASRGVRDTQYF

V: TRBV5-4
size: NA
J: TRBJ2-7
D: TRBD1
DNA: TGTGCCAGCAGCTCGGGCGGGACAGGGCCGTACGAGCAGTACTTC
CDR3: CASSSGGTGPYEQYF

V: TRBV6-1
size: NA
J: TRBJ1-3
D: TRBD1
DNA: TGTGCCAGCAGTGATCCCCTTACAGGGGACTCTGGAAACACCATATATTTT
CDR3: CASSDPLTGDSGNTIYF

V: TRBV27
size: NA
J: TRBJ2-1
D: TRBD2
DNA: TGTGCCAGCAGTTTGATGCTAGCGGGAAGTTGGCAGTTCTTC
CDR3: CASSLMLAGSWQFF

V: TRBV28
size: NA
J: TRBJ1-2
D: NA
DNA: TGTGCCAGCAGCTCGGCCCCCCTAAACTATGGCTACACCTTC
CDR3: CASSSAPLNYGYTF

V: TRBV7-2
size: NA
J: TRBJ2-7
D: NA
DNA: TGTGCCAGCACCCCTCGGGGTCCTGCTTTAGAGCAGTACTTC
CDR3: CASTPRGPALEQYF

V: TRBV5-4
size: NA
J: TRBJ2-2
D: NA
DNA: TGTGCCAGCAGCTTGGCTCGCTTCGGACAAGAAACCGGGGAGCTGTTTTTT
CDR3: CASSLARFGQETGELFF

V: TRBV19
size: few
J: TRBJ1-2
D: NA
DNA: TGTGCCAGTAGTATAAACCCGAGGGTAGGCTACACCTTC
CDR3: CASSINPRVGYTF

V: TRBV2
size: NA
J: TRBJ2-5
D: NA
DNA: TGTGCCAGCAGTGAAATTCAAGGGCCGGAGACCCAGTACTTC
CDR3: CASSEIQGPETQYF

V: TRBV6-4
size: few
J: TRBJ2-2
D: TRBD2
DNA: TGTGCCAGCAGCGGGGGGGCCACCGGGGAGCTGTTTTTT
CDR3: CASSGGATGELFF

V: TRBV28
size: NA
J: TRBJ2-3
D: TRBD2
DNA: TGTGCCGGGGGGACTAGCGGGAGCACAGATACGCAGTATTTT
CDR3: CAGGTSGSTDTQYF